Described below is a single T cell receptor beta chain sequence and its context. The sample has other DNA sequences that encode this CDR3 too. Every isolated RNA sample was fully reverse transcribed, so sequencing captured expressed TCRB transcripts. TCRdb's copy holds only in-frame clones and misses some; the assay was immunoSEQ multiplex PCR. The sample yields fewer than 900,000 clones, roughly 16% seen once. This entry is derived from a study of beta chain features in type 1 diabetes. V lost 3 bases to trimming and J lost 3 bases; unmatched junction nucleotides: 1. The CDR3 runs to 14 residues. Germline V CDR1 and CDR2: SGHRS, YFSETQ.

The receptor was isolated from a young woman in good health. The chain carries TRBV5-1 and TRBJ2-3, with TRBD2 matching over 10 bases. What was sequenced was naive CD4+ T cells from blood. The CDR3 reads CASSWGLATDTQYF. The DNA of the CDR3 is TGCGCCAGCAGCTGGGGACTAGCGACAGATACGCAGTATTTT.